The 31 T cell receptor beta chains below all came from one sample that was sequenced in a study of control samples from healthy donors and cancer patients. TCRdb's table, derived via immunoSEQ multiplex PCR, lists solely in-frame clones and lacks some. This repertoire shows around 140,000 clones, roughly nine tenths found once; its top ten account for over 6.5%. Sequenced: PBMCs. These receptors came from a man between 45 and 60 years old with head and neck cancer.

In DNA form, the CDR3 reads TGTGCCAGCAGCCTGATGTACCAAGAGACCCAGTACTTC. As protein: CASSLMYQETQYF. The chain couples TRBV7-2 to TRBJ2-5; D remains ambiguous. Germline values: CDR1 SGHTA, CDR2 FQGNSA. Trimming removed 5 bases from V and 0 bases from J, with 7 bases in between. This CDR3 comprises 13 residues.

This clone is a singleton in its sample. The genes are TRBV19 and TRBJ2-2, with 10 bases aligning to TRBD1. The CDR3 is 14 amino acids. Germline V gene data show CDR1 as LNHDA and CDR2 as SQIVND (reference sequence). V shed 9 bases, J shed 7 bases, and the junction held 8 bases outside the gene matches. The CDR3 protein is CASQDRGQVGELFF. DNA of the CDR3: TGTGCCAGCCAAGACAGGGGGCAGGTCGGGGAGCTGTTTTTT.

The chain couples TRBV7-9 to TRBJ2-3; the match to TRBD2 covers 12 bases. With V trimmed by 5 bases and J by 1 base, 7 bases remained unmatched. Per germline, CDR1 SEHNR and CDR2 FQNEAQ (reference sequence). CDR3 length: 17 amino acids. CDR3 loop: CASSPPRTSGGTDTQYF. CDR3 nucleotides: TGTGCCAGCAGCCCACCCCGGACTAGCGGGGGCACAGATACGCAGTATTTT.

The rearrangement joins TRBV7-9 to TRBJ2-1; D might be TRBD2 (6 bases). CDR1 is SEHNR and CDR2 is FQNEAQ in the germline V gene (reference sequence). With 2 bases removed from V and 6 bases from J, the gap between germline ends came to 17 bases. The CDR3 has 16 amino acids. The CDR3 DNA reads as TGTGCCAGCAGCTTAAGCACGGGAGTATTAAGCAATGAGCAGTTCTTC. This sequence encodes CASSLSTGVLSNEQFF.

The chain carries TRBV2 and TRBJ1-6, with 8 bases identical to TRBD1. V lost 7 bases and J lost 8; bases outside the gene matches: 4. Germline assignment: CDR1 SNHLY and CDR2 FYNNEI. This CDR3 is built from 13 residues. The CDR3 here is CASKPTGDSPLHF. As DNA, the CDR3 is TGTGCCAGCAAACCGACAGGGGATTCACCCCTCCACTTT. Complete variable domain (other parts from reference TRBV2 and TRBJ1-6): EPEVTQTPSHQVTQMGQEVILRCVPISNHLYFYWYRQILGQKVEFLVSFYNNEISEKSEIFDDQFSVERPDGSNFTLKIRSTKLEDSAMYFCASKPTGDSPLHFGNGTRLTVT.

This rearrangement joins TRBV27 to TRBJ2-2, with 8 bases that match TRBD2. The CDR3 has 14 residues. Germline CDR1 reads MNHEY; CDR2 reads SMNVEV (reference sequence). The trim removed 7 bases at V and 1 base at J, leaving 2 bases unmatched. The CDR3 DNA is TGTGCCAGCATGGCGGGGGGGAACACCGGGGAGCTGTTTTTT. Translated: CASMAGGNTGELFF.

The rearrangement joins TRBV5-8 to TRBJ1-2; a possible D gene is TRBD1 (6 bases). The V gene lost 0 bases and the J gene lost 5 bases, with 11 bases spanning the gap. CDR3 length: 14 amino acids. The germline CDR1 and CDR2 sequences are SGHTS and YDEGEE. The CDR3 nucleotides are TGTGCCAGCAGCTTGGCAGGGGCGGATTATGGCTACACCTTC. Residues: CASSLAGADYGYTF. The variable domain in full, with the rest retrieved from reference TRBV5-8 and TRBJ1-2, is EAGVTQSPTHLIKTRGQQATLRCSPISGHTSVYWYQQALGLGLQFLLWYDEGEERNRGNFPPRFSGRQFPNYSSELNVNALELEDSALYLCASSLAGADYGYTFGSGTRLTVV.

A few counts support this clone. CDR3 DNA sequence: TGTGCCAGCAGGAAGGAATTTTCAGATACGCAGTATTTT. Translated, it gives CASRKEFSDTQYF. This sequence joins TRBV6-5 and TRBJ2-3; D is undetermined. Trimming shortened V by 6 bases and J by 4 bases, and 11 bases separated the two germline ends. This CDR3 contains 13 residues. Per the germline V gene, CDR1 is MNHEY and CDR2 is SVGAGI.

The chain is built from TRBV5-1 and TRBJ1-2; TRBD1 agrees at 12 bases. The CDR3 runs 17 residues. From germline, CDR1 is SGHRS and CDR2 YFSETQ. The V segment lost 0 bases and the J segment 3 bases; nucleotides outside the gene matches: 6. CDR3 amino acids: CASSLGPGQGAHYGYTF. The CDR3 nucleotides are TGCGCCAGCAGCTTGGGACCGGGACAGGGGGCGCACTATGGCTACACCTTC.

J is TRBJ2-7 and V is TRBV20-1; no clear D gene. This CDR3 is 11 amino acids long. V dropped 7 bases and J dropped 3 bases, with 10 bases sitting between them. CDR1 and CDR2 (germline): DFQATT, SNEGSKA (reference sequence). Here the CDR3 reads CSGVFGYEQYF. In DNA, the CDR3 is TGCAGTGGGGTATTCGGCTACGAGCAGTACTTC.

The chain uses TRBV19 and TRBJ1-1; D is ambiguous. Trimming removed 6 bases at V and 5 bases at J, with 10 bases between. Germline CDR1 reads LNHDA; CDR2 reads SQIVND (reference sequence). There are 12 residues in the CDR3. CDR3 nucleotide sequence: TGTGCCAGTAGACATGGGATGACTGAAGCTTTCTTT. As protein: CASRHGMTEAFF.

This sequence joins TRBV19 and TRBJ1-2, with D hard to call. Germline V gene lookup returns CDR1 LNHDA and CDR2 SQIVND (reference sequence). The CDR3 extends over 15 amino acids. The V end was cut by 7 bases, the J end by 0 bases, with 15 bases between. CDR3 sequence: CASNPTSLANYGYTF. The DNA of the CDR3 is TGTGCCAGTAACCCGACCTCCTTAGCTAACTATGGCTACACCTTC.

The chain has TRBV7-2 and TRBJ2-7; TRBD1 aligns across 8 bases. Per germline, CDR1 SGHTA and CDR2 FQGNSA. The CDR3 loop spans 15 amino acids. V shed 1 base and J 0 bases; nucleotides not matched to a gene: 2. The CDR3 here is CASSLEDRASYEQYF. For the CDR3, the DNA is TGTGCCAGCAGCTTAGAGGACAGGGCCTCCTACGAGCAGTACTTC.

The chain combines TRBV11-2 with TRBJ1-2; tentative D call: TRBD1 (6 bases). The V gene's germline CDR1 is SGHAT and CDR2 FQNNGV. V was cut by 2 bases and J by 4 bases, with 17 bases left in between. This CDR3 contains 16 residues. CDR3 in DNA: TGTGCCAGCAGCTTATATGAGGCGGGGGGGCTCTATGGCTACACCTTC. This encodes CASSLYEAGGLYGYTF.

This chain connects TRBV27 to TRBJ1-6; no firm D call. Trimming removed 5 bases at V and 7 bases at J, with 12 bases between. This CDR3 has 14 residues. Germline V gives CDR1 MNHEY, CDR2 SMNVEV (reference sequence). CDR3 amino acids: CASSPELGNSPLHF. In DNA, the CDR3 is TGTGCCAGCAGTCCGGAGTTGGGGAATTCACCCCTCCACTTT.

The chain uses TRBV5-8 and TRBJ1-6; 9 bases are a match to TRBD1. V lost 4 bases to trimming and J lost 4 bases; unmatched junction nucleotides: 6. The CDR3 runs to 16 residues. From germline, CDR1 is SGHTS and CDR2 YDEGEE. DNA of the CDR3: TGTGCCAGCAGCCTTCGGACAGGGGATTATAATTCACCCCTCCACTTT. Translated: CASSLRTGDYNSPLHF. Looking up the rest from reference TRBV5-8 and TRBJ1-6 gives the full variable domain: EAGVTQSPTHLIKTRGQQATLRCSPISGHTSVYWYQQALGLGLQFLLWYDEGEERNRGNFPPRFSGRQFPNYSSELNVNALELEDSALYLCASSLRTGDYNSPLHFGNGTRLTVT.

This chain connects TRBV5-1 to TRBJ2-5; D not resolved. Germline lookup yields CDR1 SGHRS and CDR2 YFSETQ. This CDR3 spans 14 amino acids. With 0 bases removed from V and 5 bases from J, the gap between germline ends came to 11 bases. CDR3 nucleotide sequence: TGCGCCAGCAGCTTGGCCATGACGCGGGAGACCCAGTACTTC. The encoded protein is CASSLAMTRETQYF.

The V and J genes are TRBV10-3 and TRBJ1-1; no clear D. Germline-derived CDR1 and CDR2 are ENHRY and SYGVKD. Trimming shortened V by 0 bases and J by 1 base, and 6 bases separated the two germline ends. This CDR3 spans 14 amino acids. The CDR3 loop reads CAISESNSNTEAFF. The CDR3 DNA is TGTGCCATCAGTGAGTCGAACTCGAACACTGAAGCTTTCTTT.

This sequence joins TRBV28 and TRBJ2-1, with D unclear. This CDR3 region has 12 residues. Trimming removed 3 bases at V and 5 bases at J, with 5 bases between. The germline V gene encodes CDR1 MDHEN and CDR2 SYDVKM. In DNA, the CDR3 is TGTGCCAGCAGTTTCGGTGACAATGAGCAGTTCTTC. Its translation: CASSFGDNEQFF.

The CDR3 here is CASGDLGGSPLHF. In DNA, the CDR3 is TGTGCCAGTGGGGACTTGGGGGGATCACCCCTCCACTTT. V and J are TRBV19 and TRBJ1-6; tentatively, D is TRBD1 (5 bases). Germline V gene data show CDR1 as LNHDA and CDR2 as SQIVND (reference sequence). CDR3 length: 13 amino acids. Trimming left V 8 bases short and J 10 bases short, with 15 bases between.

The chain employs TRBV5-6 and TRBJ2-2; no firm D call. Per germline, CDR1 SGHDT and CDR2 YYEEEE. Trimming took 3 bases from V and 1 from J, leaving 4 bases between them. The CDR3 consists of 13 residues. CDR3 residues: CASSSENTGELFF. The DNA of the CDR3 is TGTGCCAGCAGCTCCGAGAACACCGGGGAGCTGTTTTTT.

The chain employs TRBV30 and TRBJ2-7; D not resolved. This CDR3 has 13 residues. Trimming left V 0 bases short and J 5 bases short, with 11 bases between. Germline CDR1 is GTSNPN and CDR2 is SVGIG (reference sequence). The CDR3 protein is CAWSVPTSNEQYF. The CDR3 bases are TGTGCCTGGAGTGTACCCACCTCAAACGAGCAGTACTTC.

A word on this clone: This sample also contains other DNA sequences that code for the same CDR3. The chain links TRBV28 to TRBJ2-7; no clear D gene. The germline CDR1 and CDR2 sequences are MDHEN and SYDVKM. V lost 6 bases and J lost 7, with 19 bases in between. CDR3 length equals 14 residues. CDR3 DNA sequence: TGTGCCAGCAGCTTAGTTGGACGGGCCATGGAGCAGTACTTC. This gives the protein CASSLVGRAMEQYF. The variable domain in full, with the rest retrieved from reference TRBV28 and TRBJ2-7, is DVKVTQSSRYLVKRTGEKVFLECVQDMDHENMFWYRQDPGLGLRLIYFSYDVKMKEKGDIPEGYSVSREKKERFSLILESASTNQTSMYLCASSLVGRAMEQYFGPGTRLTVT.

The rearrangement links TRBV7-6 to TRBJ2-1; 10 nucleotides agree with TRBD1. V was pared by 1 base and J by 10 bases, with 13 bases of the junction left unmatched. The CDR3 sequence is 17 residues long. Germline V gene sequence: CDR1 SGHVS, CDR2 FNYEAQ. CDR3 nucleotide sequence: TGTGCCAGCAGCTTAGTGTTGGGTGGGACAGGGGTTTGGGAGCAGTTCTTC. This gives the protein CASSLVLGGTGVWEQFF.

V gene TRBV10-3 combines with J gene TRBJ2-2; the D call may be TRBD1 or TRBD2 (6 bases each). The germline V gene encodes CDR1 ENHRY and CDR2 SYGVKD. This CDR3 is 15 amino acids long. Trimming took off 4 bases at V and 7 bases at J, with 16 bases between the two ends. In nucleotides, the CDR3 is TGTGCCATCAGTGCTCTGTGGGGGGCGGGCGGGGAGCTGTTTTTT. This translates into CAISALWGAGGELFF.

CDR3 loop: CASSFGGNTEAFF. In DNA form, the CDR3 reads TGTGCCAGCTCGTTCGGGGGGAACACTGAAGCTTTCTTT. V is TRBV18 and J is TRBJ1-1; D is perhaps TRBD1 (5 bases). The CDR3 runs 13 residues. The V end lost 6 bases, the J end lost 1 base, and 9 bases lay between the germline ends. Germline CDR1 KGHSH, CDR2 LQKENI. Supplemented by reference TRBV18 and TRBJ1-1, the full variable domain reads NAGVMQNPRHLVRRRGQEARLRCSPMKGHSHVYWYRQLPEEGLKFMVYLQKENIIDESGMPKERFSAEFPKEGPSILRIQQVVRGDSAAYFCASSFGGNTEAFFGQGTRLTVV.

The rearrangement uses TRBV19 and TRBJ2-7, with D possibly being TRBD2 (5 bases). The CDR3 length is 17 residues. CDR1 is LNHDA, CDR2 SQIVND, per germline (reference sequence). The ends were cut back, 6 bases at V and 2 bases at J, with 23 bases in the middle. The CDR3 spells CASSLDGKIREPYEQYF. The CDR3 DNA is TGTGCCAGTAGCCTCGACGGGAAAATAAGGGAACCCTACGAGCAGTACTTC.

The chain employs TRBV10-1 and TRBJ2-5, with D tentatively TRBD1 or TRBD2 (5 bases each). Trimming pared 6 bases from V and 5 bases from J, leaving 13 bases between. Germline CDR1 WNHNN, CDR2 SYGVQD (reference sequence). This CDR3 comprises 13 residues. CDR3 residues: CASSPGTGETQYF. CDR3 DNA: TGCGCCAGCAGCCCCGGGACCGGGGAGACCCAGTACTTC.

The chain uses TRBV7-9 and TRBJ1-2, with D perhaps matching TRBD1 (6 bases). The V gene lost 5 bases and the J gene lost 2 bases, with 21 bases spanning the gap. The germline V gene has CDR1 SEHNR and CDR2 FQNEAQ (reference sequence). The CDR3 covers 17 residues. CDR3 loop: CASSPLLDRTMNYGYTF. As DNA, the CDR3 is TGTGCCAGCAGCCCCTTACTTGACAGGACGATGAACTATGGCTACACCTTC. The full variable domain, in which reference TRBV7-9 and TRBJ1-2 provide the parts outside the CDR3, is DTGVSQNPRHKITKRGQNVTFRCDPISEHNRLYWYRQTLGQGPEFLTYFQNEAQLEKSRLLSDRFSAERPKGSFSTLEIQRTEQGDSAMYLCASSPLLDRTMNYGYTFGSGTRLTVV.

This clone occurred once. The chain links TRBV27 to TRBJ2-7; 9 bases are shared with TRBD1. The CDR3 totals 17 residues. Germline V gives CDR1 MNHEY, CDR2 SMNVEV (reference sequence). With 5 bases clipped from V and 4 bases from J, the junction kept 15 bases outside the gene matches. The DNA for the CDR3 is TGTGCCAGCAGTCCACCACGCCGACAGGGGGTCAGGTACGAGCAGTACTTC. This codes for CASSPPRRQGVRYEQYF.

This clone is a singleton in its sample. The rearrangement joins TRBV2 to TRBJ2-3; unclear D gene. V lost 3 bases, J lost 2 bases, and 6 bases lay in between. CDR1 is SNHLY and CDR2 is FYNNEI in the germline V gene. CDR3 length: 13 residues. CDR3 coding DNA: TGTGCCAGCAGTGACACAGTCACAGATACGCAGTATTTT. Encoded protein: CASSDTVTDTQYF.